This T cell receptor beta chain was observed in a study of blood T cell repertoires in COVID-19. Looking at the study overall: COVID-19 samples collected from the United States, Italy and Spain covered acute and convalescent phases. T cells, B-cell-depleted T cells, or PBMCs supplied cDNA or gDNA.

Deletions cut 3 bases from V and 3 bases from J, with 12 bases between. This CDR3 region has 16 residues. The germline V gene has CDR1 KGHSH and CDR2 LQKENI. Original methodology: Amplification from reference gene primers served as the basis for estimated nucleated cell counts. The method was immunoSEQ multiplex PCR; TCRdb's version includes in-frame clones alone and lacks a portion of them. D and trimming come from the DNA, and the V and J calls and clone size come from that table. The table has a few hundred thousand clones, over 65% seen once. The sequenced material came from peripheral blood. V is TRBV18 and J is TRBJ2-6; D unclear. The clonotype originates from a man aged 55 to 69 who had recovered from COVID-19. This chain's CDR3 is CASSPQTGSGANVLTF. The DNA for the CDR3 is TGTGCCAGCTCACCCCAAACGGGTAGTGGGGCCAACGTCCTGACTTTC.